Listed here is a single T cell receptor beta chain. This record belongs to a study of PD-L1 blockade in urothelial cancer. The assay was immunoSEQ multiplex PCR, and TCRdb's table has in-frame clones only and misses some. Among 90,000 to 100,000 clones, 85% to 90% were seen once, and the ten largest hold approximately 1.5%. Regarding time point: pretreatment peripheral blood. The specimen comprised PBMCs, sampled around atezolizumab (anti-PD-L1) treatment. This receptor was identified in a man aged 55 to 70 with urothelial cancer.

CDR3 protein: CASSREGYEQYF. The CDR3 coding sequence is TGTGCCAGCAGCCGCGAGGGCTACGAGCAGTACTTC. V usage is TRBV11-2 and J usage is TRBJ2-7; TRBD2 might be the D (5 bases). This CDR3 is 12 amino acids long. Trimming took off 5 bases at V and 3 bases at J, with 8 bases between the two ends. Germline loops: CDR1 SGHAT, CDR2 FQNNGV.